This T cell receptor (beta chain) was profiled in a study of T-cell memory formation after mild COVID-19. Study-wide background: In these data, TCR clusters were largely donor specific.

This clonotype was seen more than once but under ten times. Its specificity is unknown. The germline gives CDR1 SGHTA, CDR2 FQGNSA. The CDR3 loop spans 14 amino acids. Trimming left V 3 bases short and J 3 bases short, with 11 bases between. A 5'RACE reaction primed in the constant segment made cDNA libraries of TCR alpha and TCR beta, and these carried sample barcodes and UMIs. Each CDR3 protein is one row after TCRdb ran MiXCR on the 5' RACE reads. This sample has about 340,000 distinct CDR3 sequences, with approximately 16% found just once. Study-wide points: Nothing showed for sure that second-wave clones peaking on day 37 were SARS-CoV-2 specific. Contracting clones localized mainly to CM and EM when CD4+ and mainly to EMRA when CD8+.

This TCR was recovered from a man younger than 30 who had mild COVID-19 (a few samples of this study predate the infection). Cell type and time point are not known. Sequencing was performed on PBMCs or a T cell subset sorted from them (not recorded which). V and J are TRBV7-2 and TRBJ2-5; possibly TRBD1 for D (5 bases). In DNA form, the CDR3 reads TGTGCCAGCAGCTTCGGGCAGGGCAAAGAGACCCAGTACTTC. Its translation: CASSFGQGKETQYF.